The subject of this entry is one T cell receptor (beta chain). This clone was found once. It lacks a known antigen. Base-call qualities are not available, and no considerably larger clone is one nucleotide away. This sample is part of a study of cytomegalovirus exposure and HLA in healthy donors (TCRdb year 2017). Study-level background: According to a later analysis, one platform produced both the 110 or so validation repertoires and the 550 to 800 repertoires of the first cohort. The study was designed to test whether signatures of past pathogen exposure could be identified by cataloging public T cell receptors. A separate validation cohort of approximately 130 different subjects was used in addition to the roughly 670-subject first cohort. High-throughput TCR immunosequencing, statistical association of individual TCRs with disease status, and machine learning were combined to predict cytomegalovirus infection status. Overall study outcomes, separate from this receptor: Of the cluster scores, 85% to 95% were above 0 in a later analysis, which found that TCRs clustered in the first cohort also tended to co-occur in the 90 to 150 validation repertoires. Most TCR sequences were seen in very few donors, while some public TCRs were found in many individuals. The study listed approximately 150 TCR beta chains as associated with cytomegalovirus. A later analysis had no HLA typing for the validation cohort, so co-occurrence there was scored across all 120 or so repertoires. In vitro tests confirmed that a few of the cytomegalovirus-associated TCR beta chains recognize cytomegalovirus antigens. The classifier was reported to diagnose cytomegalovirus status with high specificity and sensitivity in both the original cohort and the validation cohort. It was suggested by the authors that the approach could potentially be generalized to other disease states and immunological phenotypes.

The CDR3 starts with the cysteine, ends with the phenylalanine, and has 20 residues. CDR3 DNA is the only sequence kept; it has 60 bases, read in frame from the first base. Germline trimming: 3 bases from V, 4 bases from J; junction bases outside gene matches: 20. The germline V gene yields SGHRS for CDR1 and YFSETQ for CDR2. Library preparation used the immunoSEQ multiplex PCR assay. In the source study's methods: A statistical classification framework was built for diagnosing cytomegalovirus status from the catalog of TCR beta chain sequences. TCRdb re-hosts the immuneACCESS table, in-frame sequences only. Its copies lack some clones; in the studies checked, an unresolved V gene accounts for under half of them, and the cause for the rest is not known. The DNA was the basis for D and trimming; V, J and clone size are from that table. Present in this sample are 150,000 to 200,000 clones, roughly 80% of which were seen just once. The ten biggest clones cover over 5.5% of the sample.

Separate from the approximately 670-subject first cohort, the validation cohort of 120 subjects was the group to which the donors belonged. The sample taken for sequencing was PBMCs. The chain was built from TRBV5-1 and TRBJ2-3; 10 bases in between match TRBD2. The receptor's source is a young man in good health and CMV-seropositive. CDR3 sequence: CASSWGVAGGVGGRADTQYF. The sequenced DNA is TGCGCCAGCAGCTGGGGGGTAGCGGGAGGAGTAGGGGGAAGGGCAGATACGCAGTATTTT. When the CDR3 is completed using the reference TRBV5-1 and TRBJ2-3 genes on either side, the full variable domain is KAGVTQTPRYLIKTRGQQVTLSCSPISGHRSVSWYQQTPGQGLQFLFEYFSETQRNKGNFPGRFSGRQFSNSRSEMNVSTLELGDSALYLCASSWGVAGGVGGRADTQYFGPGTRLTVL.